These 18 T cell receptor beta chains came from one sample sequenced in a study of blood T cell repertoires in COVID-19. Method: immunoSEQ multiplex PCR; TCRdb's copy keeps in-frame clones and lacks some. Among 60,000 to 65,000 clones listed, more than 65% were seen once. Sequencing was performed on peripheral blood. The receptors come from a woman aged 60-75 years with acute or convalescent COVID-19.

This chain uses TRBV9 with TRBJ2-1, with 13 nucleotides matching TRBD2. The CDR3 consists of 15 residues. Germline trimming cut 4 bases from V and 5 bases from J; bases unmatched to any gene: 3. Germline CDR1 and CDR2: SGDLS and YYNGEE. CDR3 DNA: TGTGCCAGCAGCCCTGGACTAGCGGGGGACAATGAGCAGTTCTTC. Amino acid sequence: CASSPGLAGDNEQFF.

The V call is TRBV11-3, the J call TRBJ2-1; 9 nucleotides agree with TRBD1. The V gene end was trimmed by 3 bases and the J gene end by 10 bases; junction bases not matched to a gene: 10. CDR1 SGHNT and CDR2 YENEEA come from the germline V gene. The CDR3 totals 15 residues. CDR3 sequence (DNA): TGTGCCAGCAGCTTGGAAGAACAGGGGGCACAGGAGCAGTTCTTC. Translation: CASSLEEQGAQEQFF.

The V and J genes are TRBV5-1 and TRBJ2-5, with D unresolved. CDR1 SGHRS and CDR2 YFSETQ come from the germline V gene. V lost 4 bases, J lost 5 bases, and 12 bases lay in between. This CDR3 comprises 13 residues. CDR3 amino acids: CASSLGHRETQYF. CDR3 sequence (DNA): TGCGCCAGCAGCCTTGGGCATAGGGAGACCCAGTACTTC.

This rearrangement joins TRBV9 to TRBJ1-4; tentative D call: TRBD1 (5 bases). The CDR3 totals 16 residues. Germline V gives CDR1 SGDLS, CDR2 YYNGEE. V was pared by 6 bases and J by 8 bases, with 23 bases between. The CDR3 bases are TGTGCCAGCACTATCCCCCGGAGGGGAGTCAGGGAAAAACTGTTTTTT. Amino acid sequence: CASTIPRRGVREKLFF.

The sample holds one count of this clone. This chain connects TRBV6-6 to TRBJ2-2; unclear D gene. The CDR3 runs to 16 residues. Germline V CDR1 and CDR2: MNHNY, SVGAGI (reference sequence). Trimming stripped 6 bases from V and 1 base from J, with 15 bases between. CDR3 DNA sequence: TGTGCCAGCAGCAGAACGATCCCGGGGAACACCGGGGAGCTGTTTTTT. This encodes CASSRTIPGNTGELFF.

The chain carries TRBV2 and TRBJ1-5, with a weak D call TRBD1 (6 bases). This CDR3 has 15 amino acids. CDR1 is SNHLY, CDR2 FYNNEI, per germline. The V end was cut by 5 bases, the J end by 0 bases, with 11 bases between. The CDR3 DNA reads TGTGCCAGCAGTCGGACAGCCTCTAGCAATCAGCCCCAGCATTTT. It translates to CASSRTASSNQPQHF. The variable domain in full, completed from reference TRBV2 and TRBJ1-5, reads EPEVTQTPSHQVTQMGQEVILRCVPISNHLYFYWYRQILGQKVEFLVSFYNNEISEKSEIFDDQFSVERPDGSNFTLKIRSTKLEDSAMYFCASSRTASSNQPQHFGDGTRLSIL.

This sequence joins TRBV6-2 or TRBV6-3 and TRBJ2-3, with TRBD2 matching over 7 bases. Trimming removed 4 bases from V and 0 bases from J; junction bases left unmatched: 1. CDR1 is MNHEY, CDR2 SVGEGT, per germline. The CDR3 spans 14 residues. The CDR3 sequence: CASSWGGSTDTQYF. CDR3 in DNA: TGTGCCAGCAGTTGGGGGGGTAGCACAGATACGCAGTATTTT.

This sequence joins TRBV2 and TRBJ1-2; no clear D. The CDR3 is 14 residues long. Germline CDR1 is SNHLY and CDR2 is FYNNEI. The V and J ends lost 3 bases and 0 bases respectively, with 8 bases between them. CDR3 in DNA: TGTGCCAGCAGTGAGTCCGGTTCTAACTATGGCTACACCTTC. Amino acids: CASSESGSNYGYTF.

The chain links TRBV18 to TRBJ1-2, with 8 bases matching TRBD1. Trimming took 0 bases from V and 4 from J; bases not matched to a gene: 10. The CDR3 loop spans 17 amino acids. The germline V gene has CDR1 KGHSH and CDR2 LQKENI. CDR3: CASSPPGSQGATYGYTF. DNA for the CDR3: TGTGCCAGCTCACCACCCGGGAGCCAGGGGGCGACCTATGGCTACACCTTC.

V usage is TRBV5-1 and J usage is TRBJ1-2; D is possibly TRBD1 (5 bases). Germline V gives CDR1 SGHRS, CDR2 YFSETQ. Trimming left V 4 bases short and J 0 bases short, with 10 bases between. This CDR3 comprises 14 residues. The CDR3 DNA sequence: TGCGCCAGCAGCGCGGGGGTCTCTAACTATGGCTACACCTTC. Translated, it gives CASSAGVSNYGYTF.

The chain joins TRBV7-3 to TRBJ2-7; D may be TRBD1 (5 bases). V shed 2 bases and J shed 6 bases, with 14 bases lying between them. The CDR3 spans 14 residues. Germline V gives CDR1 SGHTA, CDR2 FQGTGA. CDR3 protein: CASSLGHASPEQYF. The CDR3 DNA is TGTGCCAGCAGCTTAGGACATGCGAGCCCCGAGCAGTACTTC.

The chain couples TRBV10-3 to TRBJ1-3; D gene uncertain. This CDR3 region has 15 residues. Germline assignment: CDR1 ENHRY and CDR2 SYGVKD. Trimming cost V 2 bases and J 0 bases, with 8 bases left between them. The CDR3 loop reads CAISETSGSGNTIYF. CDR3 nucleotides: TGTGCCATCAGTGAGACCTCAGGCTCTGGAAACACCATATATTTT.

The rearrangement joins TRBV9 to TRBJ2-7, with TRBD2 identical over 7 bases. This CDR3 spans 14 amino acids. Germline CDR1 SGDLS, CDR2 YYNGEE. Trimming removed 4 bases from V and 6 bases from J; junction bases left unmatched: 10. CDR3 sequence (DNA): TGTGCCAGCAGCAAAACTAGCGCTGTTAGCGAGCAGTACTTC. Its translation is CASSKTSAVSEQYF.

This clone showed up just a few times. Written as DNA, the CDR3 is TGTGCCAGCAGCCACGGGACAGCAGGAAACACCATATATTTT. Translated, it gives CASSHGTAGNTIYF. V is TRBV5-6 and J is TRBJ1-3; 7 bases match TRBD1. In germline, CDR1 is SGHDT, CDR2 YYEEEE. The V and J ends lost 4 bases and 4 bases, in that order; junction bases with no gene match: 5. The CDR3 totals 14 residues.

The rearrangement uses TRBV7-9 and TRBJ1-1; a possible D gene is TRBD1 (6 bases). V lost 1 base and J 0 bases, leaving 6 bases between the germline ends. The CDR3 length is 14 residues. Germline assignment: CDR1 SEHNR and CDR2 FQNEAQ (reference sequence). The CDR3 DNA follows: TGTGCCAGCAGCTTAGGGACAGTGAACACTGAAGCTTTCTTT. This encodes CASSLGTVNTEAFF.

The chain joins TRBV3-1 (or the pseudogene TRBV3-2) to TRBJ2-2; D not resolved. V was cut by 0 bases and J by 0 bases, with 11 bases left in between. The CDR3 has 17 amino acids. Germline V gene lookup returns CDR1 LGHDT and CDR2 YNNKEL (reference sequence). The CDR3 region has the DNA TGTGCCAGCAGCCAAGACTCGCAGGTAACGAACACCGGGGAGCTGTTTTTT. This sequence encodes CASSQDSQVTNTGELFF.

CDR3 in amino acids: CASSHGASGGSYEQYF. CDR3 DNA: TGTGCCAGCAGCCATGGTGCTAGCGGGGGCTCCTACGAGCAGTACTTC. The V and J genes are TRBV3-1 (or the pseudogene TRBV3-2) and TRBJ2-7; the match to TRBD2 covers 10 bases. The CDR3 runs to 16 residues. In germline, CDR1 is LGHDT, CDR2 YNNKEL (reference sequence). The V segment lost 3 bases and the J segment 0 bases; nucleotides outside the gene matches: 5.

The chain carries TRBV6-5 and TRBJ1-1; unclear D gene. CDR3 length: 12 residues. Trimming took 8 bases from V and 6 from J, leaving 13 bases between them. Germline CDR1 and CDR2: MNHEY and SVGAGI. CDR3 bases: TGTGCCAGCCGCCACGGGTGGGCTGAAGCTTTCTTT. Protein product: CASRHGWAEAFF.